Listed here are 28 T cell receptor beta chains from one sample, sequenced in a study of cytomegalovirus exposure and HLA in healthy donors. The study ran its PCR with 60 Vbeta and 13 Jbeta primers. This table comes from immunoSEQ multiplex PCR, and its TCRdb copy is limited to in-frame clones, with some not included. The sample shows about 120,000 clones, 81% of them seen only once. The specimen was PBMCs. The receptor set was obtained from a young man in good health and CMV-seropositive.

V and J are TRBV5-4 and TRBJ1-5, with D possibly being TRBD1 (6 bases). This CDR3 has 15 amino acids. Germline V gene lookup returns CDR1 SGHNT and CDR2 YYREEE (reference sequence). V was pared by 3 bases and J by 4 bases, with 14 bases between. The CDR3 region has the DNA TGTGCCAGCAGCTGGACACAGGGATTTAATCAGCCCCAGCATTTT. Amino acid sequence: CASSWTQGFNQPQHF.

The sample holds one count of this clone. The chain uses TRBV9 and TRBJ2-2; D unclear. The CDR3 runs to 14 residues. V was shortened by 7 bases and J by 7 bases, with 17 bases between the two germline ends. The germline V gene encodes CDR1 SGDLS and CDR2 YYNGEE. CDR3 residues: CASDSLPGYGELFF. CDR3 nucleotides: TGTGCCAGCGACTCTCTCCCCGGGTACGGGGAGCTGTTTTTT. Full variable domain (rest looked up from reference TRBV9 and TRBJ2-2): DSGVTQTPKHLITATGQRVTLRCSPRSGDLSVYWYQQSLDQGLQFLIQYYNGEERAKGNILERFSAQQFPDLHSELNLSSLELGDSALYFCASDSLPGYGELFFGEGSRLTVL.

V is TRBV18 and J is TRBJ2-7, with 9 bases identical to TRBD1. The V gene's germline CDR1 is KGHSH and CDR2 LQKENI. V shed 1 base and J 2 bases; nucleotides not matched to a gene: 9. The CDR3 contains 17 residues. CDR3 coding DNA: TGTGCCAGCTCACCACGCGGTGGGACAGGGTTTGCCTACGAGCAGTACTTC. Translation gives CASSPRGGTGFAYEQYF.

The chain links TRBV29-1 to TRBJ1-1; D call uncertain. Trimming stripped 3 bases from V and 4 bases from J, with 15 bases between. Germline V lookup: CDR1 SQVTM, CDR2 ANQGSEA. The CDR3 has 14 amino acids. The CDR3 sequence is CSVEGSRASTEAFF. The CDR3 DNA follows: TGCAGCGTTGAGGGTTCGCGAGCGTCCACTGAAGCTTTCTTT. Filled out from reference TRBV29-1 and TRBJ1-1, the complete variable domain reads SAVISQKPSRDICQRGTSLTIQCQVDSQVTMMFWYRQQPGQSLTLIATANQGSEATYESGFVIDKFPISRPNLTFSTLTVSNMSPEDSSIYLCSVEGSRASTEAFFGQGTRLTVV.

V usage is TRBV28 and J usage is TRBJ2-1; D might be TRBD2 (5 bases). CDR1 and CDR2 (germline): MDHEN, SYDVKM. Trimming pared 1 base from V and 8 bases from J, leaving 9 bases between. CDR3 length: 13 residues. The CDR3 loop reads CASSLFSGYEQFF. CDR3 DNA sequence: TGTGCCAGCAGTTTATTTTCGGGGTATGAGCAGTTCTTC. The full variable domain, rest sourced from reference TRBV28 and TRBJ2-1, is DVKVTQSSRYLVKRTGEKVFLECVQDMDHENMFWYRQDPGLGLRLIYFSYDVKMKEKGDIPEGYSVSREKKERFSLILESASTNQTSMYLCASSLFSGYEQFFGPGTRLTVL.

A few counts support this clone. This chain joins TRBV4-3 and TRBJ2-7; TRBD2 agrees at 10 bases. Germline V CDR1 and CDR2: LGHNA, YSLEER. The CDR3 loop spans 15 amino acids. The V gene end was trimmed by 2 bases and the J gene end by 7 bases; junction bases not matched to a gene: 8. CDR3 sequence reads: CASSQSILAGEEQYF. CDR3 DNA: TGCGCCAGCAGCCAATCGATCCTAGCGGGGGAAGAGCAGTACTTC.

CDR3 nucleotides: TGTGCCAGTAACCTTCAGGGATTCTCTGGAAACACCATATATTTT. Translating gives CASNLQGFSGNTIYF. J is TRBJ1-3 and V is TRBV19, with a weak D call TRBD1 (5 bases). Trimming took off 7 bases at V and 0 bases at J, with 13 bases between the two ends. The CDR3 contains 15 residues. CDR1 LNHDA and CDR2 SQIVND come from the germline V gene (reference sequence).

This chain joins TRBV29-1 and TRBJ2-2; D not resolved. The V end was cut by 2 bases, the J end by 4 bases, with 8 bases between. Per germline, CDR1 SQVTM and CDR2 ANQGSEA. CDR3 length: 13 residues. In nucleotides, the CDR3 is TGCAGCGTTGAACGTGGAGCCACCGGGGAGCTGTTTTTT. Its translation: CSVERGATGELFF.

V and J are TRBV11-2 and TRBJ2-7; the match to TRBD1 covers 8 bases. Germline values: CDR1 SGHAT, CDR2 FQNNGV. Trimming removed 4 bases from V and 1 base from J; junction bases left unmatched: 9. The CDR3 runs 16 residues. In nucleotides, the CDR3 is TGTGCCAGCAGCTCCACGGACAGGGTTTTTTCCTACGAGCAGTACTTC. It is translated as CASSSTDRVFSYEQYF.

The CDR3 loop is CASSQVGTSGGETQYF. CDR3 nucleotide sequence: TGCGCCAGCAGCCAAGTAGGGACCAGCGGGGGCGAGACCCAGTACTTC. V gene TRBV4-3 combines with J gene TRBJ2-5; TRBD2 aligns across 8 bases. Germline CDR1 reads LGHNA; CDR2 reads YSLEER. This CDR3 has 16 residues. V was clipped by 1 base and J by 5 bases; unmatched bases: 9.

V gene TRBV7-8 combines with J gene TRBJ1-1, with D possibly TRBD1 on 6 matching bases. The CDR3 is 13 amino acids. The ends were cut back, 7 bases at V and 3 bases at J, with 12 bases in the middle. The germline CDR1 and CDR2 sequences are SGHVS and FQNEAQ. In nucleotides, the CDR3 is TGTGCCAGCACCAGGGGACAATACACTGAAGCTTTCTTT. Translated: CASTRGQYTEAFF.

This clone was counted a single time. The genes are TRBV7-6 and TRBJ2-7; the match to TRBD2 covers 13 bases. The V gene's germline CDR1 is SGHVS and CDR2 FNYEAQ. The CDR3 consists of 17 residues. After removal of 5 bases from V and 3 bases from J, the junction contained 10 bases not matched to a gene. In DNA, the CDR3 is TGTGCCAGCAGCGTCGGACTAGCGGGAGCCTCAGGCTACGAGCAGTACTTC. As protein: CASSVGLAGASGYEQYF.

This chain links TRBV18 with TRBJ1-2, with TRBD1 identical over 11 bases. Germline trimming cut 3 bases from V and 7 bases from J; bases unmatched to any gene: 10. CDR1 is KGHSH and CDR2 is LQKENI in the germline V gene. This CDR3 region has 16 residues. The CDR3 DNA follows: TGTGCCAGCTCACCCGGACAGGGGGCTCGTCGTCGTGGCTACACCTTC. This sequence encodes CASSPGQGARRRGYTF.

Written as DNA, the CDR3 is TGCGCCAGCAGCCAAGTGCAGGGGCAGCCCCAGCATTTT. Protein product: CASSQVQGQPQHF. The chain has TRBV4-3 and TRBJ1-5; tentative D call: TRBD1 (6 bases). The V gene lost 1 base and the J gene lost 7 bases, with 8 bases spanning the gap. CDR3 length: 13 amino acids. Per germline, CDR1 LGHNA and CDR2 YSLEER.

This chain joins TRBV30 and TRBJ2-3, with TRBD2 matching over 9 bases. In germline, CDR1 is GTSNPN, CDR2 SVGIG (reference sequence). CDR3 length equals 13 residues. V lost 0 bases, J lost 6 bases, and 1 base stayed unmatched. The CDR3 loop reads CAWSVSGRDTQYF. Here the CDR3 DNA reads TGTGCCTGGAGTGTCAGCGGGAGGGATACGCAGTATTTT.

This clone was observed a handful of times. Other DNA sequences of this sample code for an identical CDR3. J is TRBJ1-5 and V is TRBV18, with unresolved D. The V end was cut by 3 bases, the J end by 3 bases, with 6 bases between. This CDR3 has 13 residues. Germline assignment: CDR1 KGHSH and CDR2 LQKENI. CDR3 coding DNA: TGTGCCAGCTCACCGGGCCTCAATCAGCCCCAGCATTTT. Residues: CASSPGLNQPQHF.

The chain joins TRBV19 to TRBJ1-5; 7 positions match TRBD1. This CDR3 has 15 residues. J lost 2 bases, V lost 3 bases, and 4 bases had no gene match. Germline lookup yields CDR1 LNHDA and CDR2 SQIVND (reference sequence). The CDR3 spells CASSIFGQGNQPQHF. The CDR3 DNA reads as TGTGCCAGTAGTATCTTCGGACAGGGCAATCAGCCCCAGCATTTT.

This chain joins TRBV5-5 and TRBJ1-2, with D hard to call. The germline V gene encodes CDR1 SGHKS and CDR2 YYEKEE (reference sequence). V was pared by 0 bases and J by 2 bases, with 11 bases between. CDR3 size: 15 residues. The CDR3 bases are TGTGCCAGCAGCTTGGGTACGGTCTTAAACTATGGCTACACCTTC. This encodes CASSLGTVLNYGYTF. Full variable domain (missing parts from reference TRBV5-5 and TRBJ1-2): DAGVTQSPTHLIKTRGQQVTLRCSPISGHKSVSWYQQVLGQGPQFIFQYYEKEERGRGNFPDRFSARQFPNYSSELNVNALLLGDSALYLCASSLGTVLNYGYTFGSGTRLTVV.

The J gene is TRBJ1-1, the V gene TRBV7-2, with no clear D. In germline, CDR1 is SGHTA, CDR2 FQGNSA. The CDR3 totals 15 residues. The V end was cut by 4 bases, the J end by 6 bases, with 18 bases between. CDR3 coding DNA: TGTGCCAGCAGCTCGCCAGGACTCGGGGTCTCTGAAGCTTTCTTT. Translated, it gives CASSSPGLGVSEAFF.

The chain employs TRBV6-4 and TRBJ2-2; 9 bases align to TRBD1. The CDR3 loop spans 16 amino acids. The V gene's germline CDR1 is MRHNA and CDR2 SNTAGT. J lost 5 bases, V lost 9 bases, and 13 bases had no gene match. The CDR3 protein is CARKTGTGLFTGELFF. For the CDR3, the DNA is TGTGCCAGGAAAACCGGGACAGGGCTATTTACCGGGGAGCTGTTTTTT.

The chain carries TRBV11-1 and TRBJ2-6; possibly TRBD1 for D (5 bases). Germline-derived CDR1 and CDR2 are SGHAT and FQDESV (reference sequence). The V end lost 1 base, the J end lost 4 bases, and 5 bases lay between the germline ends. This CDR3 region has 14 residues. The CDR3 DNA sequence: TGTGCCAGCAGCTTAGGGACAGGGGCCAACGTCCTGACTTTC. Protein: CASSLGTGANVLTF.

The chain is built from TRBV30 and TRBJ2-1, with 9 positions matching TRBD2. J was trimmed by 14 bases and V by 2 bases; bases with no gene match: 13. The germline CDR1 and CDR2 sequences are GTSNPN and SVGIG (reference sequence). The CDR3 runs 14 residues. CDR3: CAWSTFAGGPREFF. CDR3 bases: TGTGCCTGGAGTACATTTGCGGGGGGGCCACGGGAGTTCTTC.

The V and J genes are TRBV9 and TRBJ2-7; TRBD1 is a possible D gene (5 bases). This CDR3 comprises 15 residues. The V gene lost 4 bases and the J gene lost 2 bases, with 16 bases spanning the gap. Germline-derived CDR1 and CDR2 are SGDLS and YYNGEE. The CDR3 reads CASSPQSGRPYEQYF. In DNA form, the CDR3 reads TGTGCCAGCAGCCCCCAATCAGGGCGCCCCTACGAGCAGTACTTC.

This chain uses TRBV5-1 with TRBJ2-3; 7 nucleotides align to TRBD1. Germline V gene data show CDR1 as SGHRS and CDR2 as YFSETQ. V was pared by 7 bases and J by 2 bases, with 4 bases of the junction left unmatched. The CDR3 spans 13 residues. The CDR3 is CASGQGDTDTQYF. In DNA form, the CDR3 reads TGCGCCAGCGGTCAGGGGGACACAGATACGCAGTATTTT.

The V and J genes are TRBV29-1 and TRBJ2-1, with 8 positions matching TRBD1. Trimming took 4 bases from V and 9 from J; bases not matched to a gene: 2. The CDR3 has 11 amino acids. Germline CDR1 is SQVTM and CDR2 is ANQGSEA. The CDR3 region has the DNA TGCAGCGTTGGAGACAGGGGTGAGCAGTTCTTC. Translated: CSVGDRGEQFF.

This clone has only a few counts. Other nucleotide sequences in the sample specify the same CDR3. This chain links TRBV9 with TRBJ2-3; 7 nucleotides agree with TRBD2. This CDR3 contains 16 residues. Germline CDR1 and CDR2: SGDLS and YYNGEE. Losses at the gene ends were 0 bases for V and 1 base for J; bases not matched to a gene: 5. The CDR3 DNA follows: TGTGCCAGCAGCGTAGGGGCTAGCGGAGGCACAGATACGCAGTATTTT. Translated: CASSVGASGGTDTQYF.

CDR3 in amino acids: CASSYAQGVNQPQHF. The CDR3, as DNA: TGTGCCAGCAGTTACGCCCAGGGGGTTAATCAGCCCCAGCATTTT. The chain has TRBV25-1 and TRBJ1-5, with 7 bases aligning to TRBD1. The ends lost 5 bases at V and 4 bases at J; junction bases unmatched: 8. The CDR3 is 15 amino acids. Germline-derived CDR1 and CDR2 are MGHDK and SYGVNS.

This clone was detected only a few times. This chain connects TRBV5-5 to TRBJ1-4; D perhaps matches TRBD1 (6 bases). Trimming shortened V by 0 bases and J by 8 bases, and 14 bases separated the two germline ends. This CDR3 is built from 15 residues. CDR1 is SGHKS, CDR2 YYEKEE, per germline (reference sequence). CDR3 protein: CASSLGGGSLEKLFF. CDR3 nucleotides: TGTGCCAGCAGCTTGGGGGGGGGCTCGCTAGAAAAACTGTTTTTT.